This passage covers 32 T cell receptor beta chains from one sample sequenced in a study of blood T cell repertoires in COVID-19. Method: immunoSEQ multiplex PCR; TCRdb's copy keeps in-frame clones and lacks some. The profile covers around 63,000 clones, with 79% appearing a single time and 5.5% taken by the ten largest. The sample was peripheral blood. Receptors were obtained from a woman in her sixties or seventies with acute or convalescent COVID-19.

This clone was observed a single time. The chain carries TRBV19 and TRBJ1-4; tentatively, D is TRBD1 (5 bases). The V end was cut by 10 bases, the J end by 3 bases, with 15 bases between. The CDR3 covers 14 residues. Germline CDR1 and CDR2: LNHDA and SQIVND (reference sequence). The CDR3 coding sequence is TGTGCCACCTCGGACGGAGGGGCTAATGAAAAACTGTTTTTT. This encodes CATSDGGANEKLFF.

The CDR3 is CASSYSTGQGNTGELFF. The CDR3 DNA follows: TGTGCCAGCAGTTACTCGACCGGACAGGGGAACACCGGGGAGCTGTTTTTT. The rearrangement links TRBV6-2 or TRBV6-3 to TRBJ2-2, with 8 bases matching TRBD1. This CDR3 is 17 amino acids long. V gave up 0 bases and J gave up 1 base; unmatched junction bases: 4. CDR1 is MNHEY and CDR2 is SVGEGT in the germline V gene.

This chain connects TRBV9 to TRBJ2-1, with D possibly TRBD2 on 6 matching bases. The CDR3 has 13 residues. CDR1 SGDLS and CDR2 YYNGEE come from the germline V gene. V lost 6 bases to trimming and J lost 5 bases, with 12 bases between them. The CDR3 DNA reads TGTGCCAGCACCCCCCGGGGGAACAATGAGCAGTTCTTC. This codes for CASTPRGNNEQFF. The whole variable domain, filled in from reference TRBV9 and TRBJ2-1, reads DSGVTQTPKHLITATGQRVTLRCSPRSGDLSVYWYQQSLDQGLQFLIQYYNGEERAKGNILERFSAQQFPDLHSELNLSSLELGDSALYFCASTPRGNNEQFFGPGTRLTVL.

CDR3 region: CASSHGAGTSKYF. CDR3 nucleotides: TGCGCCAGCAGCCACGGAGCCGGGACTAGCAAGTATTTT. The chain recombines TRBV4-1 with TRBJ2-3; 9 bases fit TRBD2. The CDR3 contains 13 residues. Germline CDR1 and CDR2: MGHRA and YSYEKL. With 3 bases clipped from V and 13 bases from J, the junction kept 8 bases outside the gene matches.

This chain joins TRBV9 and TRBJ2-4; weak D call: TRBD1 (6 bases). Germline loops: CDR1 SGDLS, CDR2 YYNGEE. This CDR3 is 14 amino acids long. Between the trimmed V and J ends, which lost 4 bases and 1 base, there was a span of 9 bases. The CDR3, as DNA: TGTGCCAGCAGCCCAGGGGAGGCCAAAAACATTCAGTACTTC. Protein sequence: CASSPGEAKNIQYF.

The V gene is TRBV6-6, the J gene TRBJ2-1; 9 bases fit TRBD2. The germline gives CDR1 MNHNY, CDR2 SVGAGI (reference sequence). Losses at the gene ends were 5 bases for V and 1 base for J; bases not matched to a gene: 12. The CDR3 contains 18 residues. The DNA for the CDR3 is TGTGCCAGCAGTCCCCGTGGAGCGGGGGGTTCATCCTACAATGAGCAGTTCTTC. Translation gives CASSPRGAGGSSYNEQFF.

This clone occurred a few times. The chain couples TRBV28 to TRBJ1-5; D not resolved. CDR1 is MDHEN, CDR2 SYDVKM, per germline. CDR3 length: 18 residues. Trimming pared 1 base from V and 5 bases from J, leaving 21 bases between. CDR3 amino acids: CASSLSSDLRAPDQPQHF. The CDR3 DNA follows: TGTGCCAGCAGTTTATCTAGTGACCTGAGGGCCCCCGATCAGCCCCAGCATTTT.

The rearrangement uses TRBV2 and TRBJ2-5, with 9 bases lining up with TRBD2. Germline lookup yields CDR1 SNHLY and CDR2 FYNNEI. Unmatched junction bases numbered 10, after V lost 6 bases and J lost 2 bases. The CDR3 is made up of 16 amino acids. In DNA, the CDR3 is TGTGCCAGCAGGGGAGCGGGGGGAATCATGCAAGAGACCCAGTACTTC. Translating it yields CASRGAGGIMQETQYF.

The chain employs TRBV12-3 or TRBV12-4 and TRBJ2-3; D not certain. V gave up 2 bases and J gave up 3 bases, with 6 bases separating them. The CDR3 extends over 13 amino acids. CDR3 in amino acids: CASSLRRTDTQYF. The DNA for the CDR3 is TGTGCCAGCAGTTTACGGAGAACAGATACGCAGTATTTT.

CDR3 protein: CASRPQGGSGEAFF. CDR3 coding DNA: TGTGCCAGCAGACCCCAGGGGGGATCGGGTGAAGCTTTCTTT. This chain uses TRBV28 with TRBJ1-1; 7 nucleotides match TRBD1. With V trimmed by 6 bases and J by 7 bases, 11 bases remained unmatched. Germline V gives CDR1 MDHEN, CDR2 SYDVKM. The CDR3 length is 14 residues.

The CDR3 sequence: CASSRSGGAVGELFF. CDR3 coding DNA: TGTGCCAGCAGCCGGAGCGGGGGGGCGGTCGGGGAGCTGTTTTTT. The chain employs TRBV7-2 and TRBJ2-2; 10 bases are shared with TRBD2. Germline CDR1 SGHTA, CDR2 FQGNSA. V was clipped by 5 bases and J by 7 bases; unmatched bases: 7. The CDR3 has 15 amino acids.

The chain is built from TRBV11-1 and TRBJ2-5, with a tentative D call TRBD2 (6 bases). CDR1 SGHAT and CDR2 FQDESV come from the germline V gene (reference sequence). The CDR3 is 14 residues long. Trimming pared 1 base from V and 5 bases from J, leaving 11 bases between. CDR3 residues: CASSLGDLMETQYF. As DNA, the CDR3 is TGTGCCAGCAGCTTAGGGGACTTGATGGAGACCCAGTACTTC.

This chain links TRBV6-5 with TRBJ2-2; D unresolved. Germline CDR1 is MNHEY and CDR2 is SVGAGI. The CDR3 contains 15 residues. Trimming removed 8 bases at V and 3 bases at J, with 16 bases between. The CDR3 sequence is CASRRRAEHTGELFF. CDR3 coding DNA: TGTGCCAGCCGGCGACGCGCGGAACACACCGGGGAGCTGTTTTTT.

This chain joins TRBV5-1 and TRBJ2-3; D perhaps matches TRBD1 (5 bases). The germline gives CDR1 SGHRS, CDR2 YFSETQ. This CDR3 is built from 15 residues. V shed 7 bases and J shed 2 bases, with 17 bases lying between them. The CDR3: CASRLLGDVTDTQYF. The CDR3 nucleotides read TGCGCCAGCCGTCTTTTAGGGGATGTCACAGATACGCAGTATTTT.

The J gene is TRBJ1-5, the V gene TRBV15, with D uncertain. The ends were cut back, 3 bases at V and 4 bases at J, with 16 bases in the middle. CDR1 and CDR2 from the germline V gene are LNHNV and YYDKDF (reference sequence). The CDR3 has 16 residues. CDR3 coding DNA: TGTGCCACCAGCAGCACCGGAGACCTAACTAATCAGCCCCAGCATTTT. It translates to CATSSTGDLTNQPQHF.

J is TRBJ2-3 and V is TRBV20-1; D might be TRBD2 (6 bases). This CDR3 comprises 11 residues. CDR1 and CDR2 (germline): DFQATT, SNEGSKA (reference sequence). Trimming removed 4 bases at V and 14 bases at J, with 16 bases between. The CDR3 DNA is TGCAGTGCTACCATGGGACTTTCTCGGTATTTT. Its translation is CSATMGLSRYF.

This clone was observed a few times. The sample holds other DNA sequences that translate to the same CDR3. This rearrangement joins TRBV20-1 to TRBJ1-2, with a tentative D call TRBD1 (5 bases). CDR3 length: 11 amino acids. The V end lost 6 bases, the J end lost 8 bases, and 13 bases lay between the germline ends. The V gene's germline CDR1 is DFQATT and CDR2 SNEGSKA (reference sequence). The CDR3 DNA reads TGCAGTGCCCCCGGGGGGGGAGGCTACACCTTC. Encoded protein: CSAPGGGGYTF.

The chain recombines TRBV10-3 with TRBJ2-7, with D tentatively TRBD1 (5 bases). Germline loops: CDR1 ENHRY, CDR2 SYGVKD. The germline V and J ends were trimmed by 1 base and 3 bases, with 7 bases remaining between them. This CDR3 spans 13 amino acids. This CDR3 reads CAISELGDYEQYF. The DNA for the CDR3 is TGTGCCATCAGTGAGTTAGGGGACTACGAGCAGTACTTC.

DNA for the CDR3: TGTGCCACGGCGCGGGGGGGCACAGATACGCAGTATTTT. Encoded protein: CATARGGTDTQYF. The chain is built from TRBV15 and TRBJ2-3, with TRBD2 matching 8 bases. The CDR3 spans 13 residues. Germline loops: CDR1 LNHNV, CDR2 YYDKDF (reference sequence). The V and J ends lost 9 bases and 1 base, in that order; junction bases with no gene match: 3. The complete variable domain, with remaining parts taken from reference TRBV15 and TRBJ2-3, reads DAMVIQNPRYQVTQFGKPVTLSCSQTLNHNVMYWYQQKSSQAPKLLFHYYDKDFNNEADTPDNFQSRRPNTSFCFLDIRSPGLGDTAMYLCATARGGTDTQYFGPGTRLTVL.

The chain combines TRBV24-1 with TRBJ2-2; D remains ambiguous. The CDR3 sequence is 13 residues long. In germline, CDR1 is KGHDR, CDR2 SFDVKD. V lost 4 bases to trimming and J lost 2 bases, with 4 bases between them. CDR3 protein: CATSDQNTGELFF. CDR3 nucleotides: TGTGCCACCAGTGACCAAAACACCGGGGAGCTGTTTTTT.

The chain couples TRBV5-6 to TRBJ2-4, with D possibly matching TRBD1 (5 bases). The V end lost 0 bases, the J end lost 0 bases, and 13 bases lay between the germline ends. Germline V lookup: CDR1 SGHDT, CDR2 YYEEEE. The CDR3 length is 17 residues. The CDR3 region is CASSLAGSGLAKNIQYF. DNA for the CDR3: TGTGCCAGCAGCTTGGCAGGGTCAGGTCTAGCCAAAAACATTCAGTACTTC.

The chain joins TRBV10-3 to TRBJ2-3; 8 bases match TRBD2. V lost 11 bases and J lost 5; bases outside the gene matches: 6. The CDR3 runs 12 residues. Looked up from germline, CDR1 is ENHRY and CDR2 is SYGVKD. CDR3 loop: CAHRGGQDTQYF. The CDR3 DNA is TGTGCCCACCGGGGGGGCCAAGATACGCAGTATTTT.

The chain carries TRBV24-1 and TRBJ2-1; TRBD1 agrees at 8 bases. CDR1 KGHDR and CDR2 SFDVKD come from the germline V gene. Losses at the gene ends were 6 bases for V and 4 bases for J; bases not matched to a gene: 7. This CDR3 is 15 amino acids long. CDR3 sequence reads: CATSHRDRKYNEQFF. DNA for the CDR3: TGTGCCACCAGTCACCGGGACAGGAAATACAATGAGCAGTTCTTC.

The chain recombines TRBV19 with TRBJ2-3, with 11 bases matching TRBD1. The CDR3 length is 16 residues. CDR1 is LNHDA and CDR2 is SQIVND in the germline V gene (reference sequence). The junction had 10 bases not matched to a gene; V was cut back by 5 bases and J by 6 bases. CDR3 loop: CASSGKSGTGGDTQYF. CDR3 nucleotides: TGTGCCAGTAGTGGGAAAAGCGGGACAGGGGGTGATACGCAGTATTTT.

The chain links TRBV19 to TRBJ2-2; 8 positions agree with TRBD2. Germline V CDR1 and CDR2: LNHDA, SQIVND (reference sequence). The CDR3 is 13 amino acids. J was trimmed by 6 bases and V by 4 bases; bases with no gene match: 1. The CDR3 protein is CASSNGGAGELFF. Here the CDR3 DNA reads TGTGCCAGTAGTAACGGGGGGGCCGGGGAGCTGTTTTTT.

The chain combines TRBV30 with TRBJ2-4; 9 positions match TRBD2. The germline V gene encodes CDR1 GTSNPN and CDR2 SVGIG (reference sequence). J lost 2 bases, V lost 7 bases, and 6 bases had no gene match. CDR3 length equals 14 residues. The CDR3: CAYERGASKNIQYF. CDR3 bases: TGTGCCTACGAGCGGGGGGCCTCCAAAAACATTCAGTACTTC.

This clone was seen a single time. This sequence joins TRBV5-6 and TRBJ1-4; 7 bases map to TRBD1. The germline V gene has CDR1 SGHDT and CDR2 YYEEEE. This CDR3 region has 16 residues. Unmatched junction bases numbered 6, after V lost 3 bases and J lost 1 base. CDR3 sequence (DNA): TGTGCCAGCAGCTCCGGGACAGATATAACTAATGAAAAACTGTTTTTT. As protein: CASSSGTDITNEKLFF.

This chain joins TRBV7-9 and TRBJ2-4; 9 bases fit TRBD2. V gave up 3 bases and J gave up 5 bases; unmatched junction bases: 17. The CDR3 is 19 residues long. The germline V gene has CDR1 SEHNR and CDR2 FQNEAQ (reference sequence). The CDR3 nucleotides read TGTGCCAGCAGCTTCGGGCTTCGGGTAGCGGGGGCCCGTCAAAACATTCAGTACTTC. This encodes CASSFGLRVAGARQNIQYF.

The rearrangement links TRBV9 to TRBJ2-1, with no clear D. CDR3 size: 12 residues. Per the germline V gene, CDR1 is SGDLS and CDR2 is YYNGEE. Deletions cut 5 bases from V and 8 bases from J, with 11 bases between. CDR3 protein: CASSLTDDEQFF. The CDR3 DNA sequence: TGTGCCAGCAGTTTAACAGATGATGAGCAGTTCTTC.

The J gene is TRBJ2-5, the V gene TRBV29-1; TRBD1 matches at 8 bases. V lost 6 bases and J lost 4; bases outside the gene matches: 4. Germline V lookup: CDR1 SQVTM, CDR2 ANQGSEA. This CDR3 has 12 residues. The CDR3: CSVAGGAETQYF. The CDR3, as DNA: TGCAGCGTCGCAGGGGGCGCAGAGACCCAGTACTTC.

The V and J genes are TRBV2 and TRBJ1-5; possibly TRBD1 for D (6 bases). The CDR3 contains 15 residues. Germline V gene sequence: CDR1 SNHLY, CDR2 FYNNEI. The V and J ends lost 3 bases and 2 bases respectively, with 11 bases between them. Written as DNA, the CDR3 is TGTGCCAGCAGTGACTGGGCAGGGGGCAATCAGCCCCAGCATTTT. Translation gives CASSDWAGGNQPQHF.

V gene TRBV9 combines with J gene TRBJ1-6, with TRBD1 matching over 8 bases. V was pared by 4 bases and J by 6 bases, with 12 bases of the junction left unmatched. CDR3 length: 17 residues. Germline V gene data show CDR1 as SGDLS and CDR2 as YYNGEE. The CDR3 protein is CASSPRDRGRANSPLHF. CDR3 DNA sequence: TGTGCCAGCAGCCCCCGAGACAGGGGTAGAGCTAATTCACCCCTCCACTTT.